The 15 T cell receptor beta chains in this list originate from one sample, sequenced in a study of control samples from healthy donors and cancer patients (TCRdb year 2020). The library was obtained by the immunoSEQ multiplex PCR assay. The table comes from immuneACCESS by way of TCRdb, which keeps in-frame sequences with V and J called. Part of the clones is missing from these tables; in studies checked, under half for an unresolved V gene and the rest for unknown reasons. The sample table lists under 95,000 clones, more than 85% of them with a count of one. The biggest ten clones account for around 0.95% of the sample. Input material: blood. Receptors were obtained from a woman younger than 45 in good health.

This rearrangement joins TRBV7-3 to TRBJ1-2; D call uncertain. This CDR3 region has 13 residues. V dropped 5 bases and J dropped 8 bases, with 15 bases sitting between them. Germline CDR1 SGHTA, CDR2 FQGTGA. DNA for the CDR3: TGTGCCAGCAGCCAGGACGGGATTTTAGGCTACACCTTC. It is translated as CASSQDGILGYTF.

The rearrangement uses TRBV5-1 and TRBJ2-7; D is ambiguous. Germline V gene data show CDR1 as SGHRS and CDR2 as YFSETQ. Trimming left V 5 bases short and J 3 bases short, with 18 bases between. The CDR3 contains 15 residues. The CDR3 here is CASRNDILYGYEQYF. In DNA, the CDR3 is TGCGCCAGCAGGAACGACATACTTTACGGCTACGAGCAGTACTTC.

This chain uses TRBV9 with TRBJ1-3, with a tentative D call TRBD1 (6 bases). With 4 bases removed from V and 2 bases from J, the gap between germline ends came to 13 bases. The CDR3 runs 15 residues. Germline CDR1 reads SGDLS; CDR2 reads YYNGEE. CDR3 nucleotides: TGTGCCAGCAGCCTAGAGCCAGGGGCTGGAAACACCATATATTTT. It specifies CASSLEPGAGNTIYF.

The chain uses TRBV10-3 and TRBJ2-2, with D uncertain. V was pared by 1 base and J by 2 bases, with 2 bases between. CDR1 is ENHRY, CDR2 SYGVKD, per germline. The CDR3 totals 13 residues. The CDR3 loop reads CAISEYNTGELFF. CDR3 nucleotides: TGTGCCATCAGTGAGTACAACACCGGGGAGCTGTTTTTT.

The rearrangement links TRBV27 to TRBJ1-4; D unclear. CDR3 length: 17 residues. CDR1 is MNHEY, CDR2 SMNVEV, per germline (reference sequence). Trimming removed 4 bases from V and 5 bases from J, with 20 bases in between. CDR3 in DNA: TGTGCCAGCAGTTCGCTCCCGAGGACGAGCGGAAATGAAAAACTGTTTTTT. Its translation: CASSSLPRTSGNEKLFF.

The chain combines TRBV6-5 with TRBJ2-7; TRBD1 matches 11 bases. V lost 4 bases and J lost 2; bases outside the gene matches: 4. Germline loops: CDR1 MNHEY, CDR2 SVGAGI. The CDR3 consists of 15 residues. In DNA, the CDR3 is TGTGCCAGCAGTTCCGGGACAGGGGGGACCTACGAGCAGTACTTC. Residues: CASSSGTGGTYEQYF.

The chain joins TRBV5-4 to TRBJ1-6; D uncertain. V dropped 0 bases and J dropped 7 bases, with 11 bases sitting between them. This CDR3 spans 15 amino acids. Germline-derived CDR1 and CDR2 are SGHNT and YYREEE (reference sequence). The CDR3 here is CASSLVQDRNSPLHF. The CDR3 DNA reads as TGTGCCAGCAGCTTGGTGCAGGACCGAAATTCACCCCTCCACTTT. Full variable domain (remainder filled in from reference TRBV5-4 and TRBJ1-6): ETGVTQSPTHLIKTRGQQVTLRCSSQSGHNTVSWYQQALGQGPQFIFQYYREEENGRGNFPPRFSGLQFPNYSSELNVNALELDDSALYLCASSLVQDRNSPLHFGNGTRLTVT.

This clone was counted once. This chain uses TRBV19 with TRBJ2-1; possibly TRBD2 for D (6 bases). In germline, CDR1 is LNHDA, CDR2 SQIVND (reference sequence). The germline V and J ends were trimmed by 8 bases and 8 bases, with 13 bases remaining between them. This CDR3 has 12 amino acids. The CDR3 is CASLGRNHEQFF. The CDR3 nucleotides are TGTGCCAGTCTTGGGAGGAATCATGAGCAGTTCTTC.

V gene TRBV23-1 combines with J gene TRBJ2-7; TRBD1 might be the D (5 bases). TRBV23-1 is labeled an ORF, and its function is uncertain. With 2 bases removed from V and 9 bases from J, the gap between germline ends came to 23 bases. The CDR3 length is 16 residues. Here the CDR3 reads CASSQPRQILYEWQYF. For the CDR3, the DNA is TGCGCCAGCAGTCAACCACGACAGATACTATACGAGTGGCAGTACTTC.

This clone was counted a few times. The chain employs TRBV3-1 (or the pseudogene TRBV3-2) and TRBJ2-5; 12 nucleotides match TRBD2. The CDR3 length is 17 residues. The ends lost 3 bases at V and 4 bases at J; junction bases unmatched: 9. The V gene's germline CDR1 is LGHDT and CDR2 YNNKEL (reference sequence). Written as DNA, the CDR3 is TGTGCCAGCAGCCAGCCTCGACTAGCGGGAGCGGGAGAGACCCAGTACTTC. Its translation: CASSQPRLAGAGETQYF.

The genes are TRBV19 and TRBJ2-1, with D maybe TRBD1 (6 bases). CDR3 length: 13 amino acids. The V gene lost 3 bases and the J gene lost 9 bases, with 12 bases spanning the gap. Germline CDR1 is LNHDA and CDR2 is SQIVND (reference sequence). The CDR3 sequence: CASSIQGLGEQFF. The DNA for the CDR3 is TGTGCCAGTAGTATTCAGGGGTTGGGTGAGCAGTTCTTC.

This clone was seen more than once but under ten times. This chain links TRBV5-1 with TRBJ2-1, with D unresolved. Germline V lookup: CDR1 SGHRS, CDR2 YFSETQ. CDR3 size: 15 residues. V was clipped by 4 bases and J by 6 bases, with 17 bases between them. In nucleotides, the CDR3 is TGCGCCAGCAGCCCCTCCTTAGACCCCCGCAATGAGCAGTTCTTC. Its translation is CASSPSLDPRNEQFF. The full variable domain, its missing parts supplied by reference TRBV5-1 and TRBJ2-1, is KAGVTQTPRYLIKTRGQQVTLSCSPISGHRSVSWYQQTPGQGLQFLFEYFSETQRNKGNFPGRFSGRQFSNSRSEMNVSTLELGDSALYLCASSPSLDPRNEQFFGPGTRLTVL.

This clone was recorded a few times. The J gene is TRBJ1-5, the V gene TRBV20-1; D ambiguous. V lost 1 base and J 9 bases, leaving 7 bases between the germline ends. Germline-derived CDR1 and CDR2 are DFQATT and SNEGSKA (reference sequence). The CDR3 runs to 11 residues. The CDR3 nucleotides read TGCAGTGCTAGAGCCTTGGGGCCCCAGCATTTT. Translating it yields CSARALGPQHF.

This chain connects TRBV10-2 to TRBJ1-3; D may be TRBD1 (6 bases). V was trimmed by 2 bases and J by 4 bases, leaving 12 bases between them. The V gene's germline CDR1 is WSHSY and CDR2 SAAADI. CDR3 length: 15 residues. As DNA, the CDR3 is TGCGCCAGCAGTGAGCGACTTACAGGGGGAAACACCATATATTTT. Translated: CASSERLTGGNTIYF.

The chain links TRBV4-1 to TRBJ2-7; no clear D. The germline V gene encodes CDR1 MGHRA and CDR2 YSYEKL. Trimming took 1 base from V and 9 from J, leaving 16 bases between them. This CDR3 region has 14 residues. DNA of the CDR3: TGCGCCAGCAGCCAAGGGGCGTCCAATAGATCGCAGTACTTC. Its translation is CASSQGASNRSQYF.